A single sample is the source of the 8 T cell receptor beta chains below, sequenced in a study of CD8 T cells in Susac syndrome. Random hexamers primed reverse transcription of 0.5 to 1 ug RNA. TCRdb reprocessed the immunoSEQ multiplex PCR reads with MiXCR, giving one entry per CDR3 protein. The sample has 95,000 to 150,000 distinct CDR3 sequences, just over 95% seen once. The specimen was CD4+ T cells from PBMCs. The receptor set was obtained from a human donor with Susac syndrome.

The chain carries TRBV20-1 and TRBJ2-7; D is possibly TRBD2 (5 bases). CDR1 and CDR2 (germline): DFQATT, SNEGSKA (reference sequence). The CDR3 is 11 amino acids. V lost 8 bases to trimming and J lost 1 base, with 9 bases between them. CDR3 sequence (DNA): TGCAGTCCAGCGGATTCCTACGAGCAGTACTTC. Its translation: CSPADSYEQYF.

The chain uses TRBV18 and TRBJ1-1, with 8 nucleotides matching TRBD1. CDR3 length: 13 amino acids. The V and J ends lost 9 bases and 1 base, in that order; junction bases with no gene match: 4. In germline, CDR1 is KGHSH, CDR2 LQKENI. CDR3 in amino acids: CASLGQANTEAFF. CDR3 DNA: TGTGCCAGTTTGGGACAGGCGAACACTGAAGCTTTCTTT. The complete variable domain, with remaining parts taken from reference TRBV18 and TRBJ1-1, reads NAGVMQNPRHLVRRRGQEARLRCSPMKGHSHVYWYRQLPEEGLKFMVYLQKENIIDESGMPKERFSAEFPKEGPSILRIQQVVRGDSAAYFCASLGQANTEAFFGQGTRLTVV.

CDR3 DNA sequence: TGCAGTGCTAGAGAGCCAAGCACAGATACGCAGTATTTT. Translation gives CSAREPSTDTQYF. This sequence joins TRBV20-1 and TRBJ2-3; D call uncertain. V dropped 0 bases and J dropped 0 bases, with 4 bases sitting between them. CDR3 size: 13 residues. Germline V gene lookup returns CDR1 DFQATT and CDR2 SNEGSKA (reference sequence).

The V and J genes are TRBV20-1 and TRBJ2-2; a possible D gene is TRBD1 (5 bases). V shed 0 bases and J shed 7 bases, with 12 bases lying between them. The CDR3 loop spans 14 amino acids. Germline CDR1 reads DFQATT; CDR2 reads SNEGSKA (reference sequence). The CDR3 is CSAREGLIGGELFF. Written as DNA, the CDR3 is TGCAGTGCTAGAGAGGGGCTAATCGGCGGGGAGCTGTTTTTT.

The CDR3 is CASSLRLAGADEQFF. As DNA, the CDR3 is TGTGCCAGCAGCCTCAGACTAGCGGGAGCGGATGAGCAGTTCTTC. The chain carries TRBV9 and TRBJ2-1; 12 bases line up with TRBD2. Germline CDR1 and CDR2: SGDLS and YYNGEE. The CDR3 has 15 amino acids. V was clipped by 4 bases and J by 8 bases; unmatched bases: 7.

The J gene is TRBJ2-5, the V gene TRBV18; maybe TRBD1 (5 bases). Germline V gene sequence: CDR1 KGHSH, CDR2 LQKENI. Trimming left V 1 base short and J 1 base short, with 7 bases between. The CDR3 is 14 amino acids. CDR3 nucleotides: TGTGCCAGCTCACCACTCGACAGCCAAGAGACCCAGTACTTC. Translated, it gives CASSPLDSQETQYF.

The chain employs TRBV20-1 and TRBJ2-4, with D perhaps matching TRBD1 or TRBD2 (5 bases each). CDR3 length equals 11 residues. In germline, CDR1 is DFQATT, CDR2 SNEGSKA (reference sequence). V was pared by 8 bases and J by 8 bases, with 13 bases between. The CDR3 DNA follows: TGCAGTTCGGGGCTTAAGGACATTCAGTACTTC. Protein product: CSSGLKDIQYF.

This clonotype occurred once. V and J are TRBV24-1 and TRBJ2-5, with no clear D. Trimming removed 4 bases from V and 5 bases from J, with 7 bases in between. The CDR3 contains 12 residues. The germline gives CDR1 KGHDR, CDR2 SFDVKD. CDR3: CATSEGIETQYF. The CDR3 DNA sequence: TGTGCCACCAGTGAGGGGATCGAGACCCAGTACTTC.